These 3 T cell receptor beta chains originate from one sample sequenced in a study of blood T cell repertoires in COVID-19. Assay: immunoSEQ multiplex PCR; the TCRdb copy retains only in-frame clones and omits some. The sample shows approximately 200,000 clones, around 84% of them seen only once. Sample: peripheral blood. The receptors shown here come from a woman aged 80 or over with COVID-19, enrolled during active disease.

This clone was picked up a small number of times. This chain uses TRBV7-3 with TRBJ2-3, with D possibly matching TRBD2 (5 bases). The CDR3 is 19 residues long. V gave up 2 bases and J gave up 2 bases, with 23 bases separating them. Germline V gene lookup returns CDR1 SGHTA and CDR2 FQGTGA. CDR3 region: CASSLCWLSRTSATDTQYF. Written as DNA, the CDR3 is TGTGCCAGCAGCTTATGTTGGTTGTCCCGGACTTCAGCCACAGATACGCAGTATTTT.

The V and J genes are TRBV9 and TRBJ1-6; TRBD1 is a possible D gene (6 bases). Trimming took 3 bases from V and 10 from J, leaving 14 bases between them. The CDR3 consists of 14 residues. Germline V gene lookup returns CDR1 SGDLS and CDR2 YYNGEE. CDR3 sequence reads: CASSETQGNSPLHF. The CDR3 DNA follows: TGTGCCAGCAGCGAAACCCAGGGGAACTCACCCCTCCACTTT.

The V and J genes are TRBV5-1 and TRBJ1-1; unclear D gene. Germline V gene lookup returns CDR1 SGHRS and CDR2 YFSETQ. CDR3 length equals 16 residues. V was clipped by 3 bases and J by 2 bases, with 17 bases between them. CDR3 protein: CASSSLEGVLNTEAFF. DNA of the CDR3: TGCGCCAGCAGCTCCCTGGAGGGCGTTCTTAACACTGAAGCTTTCTTT.